This is a list of T cell receptor beta chains from one sample in a study of blood T cell repertoires in COVID-19. TCRdb's table, derived via immunoSEQ multiplex PCR, lists solely in-frame clones and lacks some. The sample carries 150,000 to 200,000 clones, under 85% recorded once. Specimen: peripheral blood. The receptor source for this set is a man aged 55 to 70 with active or convalescent COVID-19. The CDR3 runs from the conserved cysteine through the conserved F or W. The D gene is left open where the match is weak. Size tells how often a clone was seen (once, few, many) or the class of an expanded clone, and some rows leave it out.

TRBV4-1	-	TRBJ1-5	TRBD1	CASSPRAGTGQQPQHF	TGCGCCAGCAGCCCAAGGGCCGGGACAGGGCAACAGCCCCAGCATTTT
TRBV9	-	TRBJ2-1	-	CASSVGEVRVNEQFF	TGTGCCAGCAGCGTAGGGGAGGTTCGGGTAAATGAGCAGTTCTTC
TRBV28	-	TRBJ1-1	TRBD1	CAGWGRGQAEAFF	TGTGCCGGCTGGGGGAGGGGACAGGCTGAAGCTTTCTTT
TRBV13	-	TRBJ2-7	TRBD1	CASSLGLTGIVLF	TGTGCCAGCAGCTTAGGCCTGACAGGGATCGTCCTTTTC
TRBV7-2	-	TRBJ2-7	-	CASSPLRSSYEQYF	TGTGCCAGCAGCCCTCTTCGGAGCTCCTACGAGCAGTACTTC
TRBV7-9	-	TRBJ1-5	TRBD1	CASSSSGTGTFGNQPQHF	TGTGCCAGCAGCTCCTCCGGGACAGGGACCTTTGGCAATCAGCCCCAGCATTTT
TRBV28	once	TRBJ2-1	TRBD1	CASSSAGTGSGEQFF	TGTGCCAGCAGTTCCGCCGGGACAGGGTCTGGAGAGCAGTTCTTC
TRBV21-1	-	TRBJ2-4	-	CASIPKGLSWARLAKNIQYF	TGTGCCAGCATTCCCAAAGGACTGTCCTGGGCTAGACTAGCCAAAAACATTCAGTACTTC
TRBV24-1	once	TRBJ2-2	TRBD2	CATSGKRRGSRRTGELFF	TGTGCCACCAGTGGCAAAAGGCGGGGGAGTCGGCGCACCGGGGAGCTGTTTTTT
TRBV15	-	TRBJ1-5	-	CATSGFTGSPQHF	TGTGCCACCAGCGGTTTCACCGGTTCGCCCCAGCATTTT
TRBV5-5	few	TRBJ1-2	-	CASSLDRPGVVGGYTF	TGTGCCAGCAGCTTGGATCGCCCGGGGGTTGTAGGTGGCTACACCTTC
TRBV9	-	TRBJ2-7	TRBD1	CASSTGTGGSMSSYEQYF	TGTGCCAGCTCAACCGGGACAGGGGGAAGTATGAGCTCCTACGAGCAGTACTTC
TRBV28	-	TRBJ2-2	-	CASKSGLDTGELFF	TGTGCCAGCAAGTCGGGGTTGGACACCGGGGAGCTGTTTTTT
TRBV29-1	-	TRBJ2-1	-	CSVEISAGSKQFF	TGCAGCGTTGAGATCTCGGCGGGGAGCAAGCAGTTCTTC
TRBV28	-	TRBJ2-1	-	CASSFLDWLASPYNEQFF	TGTGCCAGCAGTTTCTTAGACTGGCTGGCTAGTCCCTACAATGAGCAGTTCTTC
TRBV5-1	-	TRBJ2-7	-	CASSLGPEASYEQYF	TGCGCCAGCAGCTTGGGACCCGAGGCCTCCTACGAGCAGTACTTC
TRBV16	few	TRBJ1-5	-	CASSQMGFIQGRNQPQHF	TGTGCCAGCAGCCAAATGGGTTTCATACAGGGTCGCAATCAGCCCCAGCATTTT
TRBV19	many	TRBJ1-5	-	CASSTPPGTWASNQPQHF	TGTGCCAGTAGTACTCCGCCGGGGACTTGGGCCAGCAATCAGCCCCAGCATTTT
TRBV7-8	few	TRBJ2-1	TRBD2	CASSTPLTSGSLDEQFF	TGTGCCAGCAGCACCCCCCTCACTAGCGGGAGTTTAGATGAGCAGTTCTTC
TRBV7-9	-	TRBJ1-1	TRBD1	CASSLGTANTEAFF	TGTGCCAGCAGCCTGGGGACAGCAAACACTGAAGCTTTCTTT
TRBV5-1	-	TRBJ2-3	TRBD2	CASSPGTSGPTDTQYF	TGCGCCAGCAGTCCTGGGACTAGCGGACCCACAGATACGCAGTATTTT
TRBV19	-	TRBJ1-4	TRBD1	CASSMGQTNEKLFF	TGTGCCAGTAGTATGGGACAGACTAATGAAAAACTGTTTTTT
TRBV11-3	once	TRBJ2-7	-	CASSSGSHEQYF	TGTGCCAGCAGCTCGGGTTCACACGAGCAGTACTTC
TRBV29-1	-	TRBJ2-5	TRBD1	CSVFSPGQGRSETQYF	TGCAGCGTCTTTTCTCCGGGACAGGGGAGGTCAGAGACCCAGTACTTC
TRBV6-5	-	TRBJ1-1	TRBD1	CASTRQGANTEAFF	TGTGCCAGCACAAGACAGGGGGCGAACACTGAAGCTTTCTTT
TRBV27	-	TRBJ2-7	TRBD2	CASSLFTSSGPSYEQYF	TGTGCCAGCAGCCTATTTACTTCTAGCGGCCCTTCCTACGAGCAGTACTTC
TRBV19	few	TRBJ1-5	-	CASSISRGSQPQHF	TGTGCCAGTAGTATAAGTCGAGGAAGCCAGCCCCAGCATTTT
TRBV19	-	TRBJ1-2	TRBD1	CASSMGQNSYGYTF	TGTGCCAGTAGTATGGGACAGAACTCCTATGGCTACACCTTC
TRBV6-5	-	TRBJ1-4	-	CASGTKQGGHEKLFF	TGTGCCAGCGGAACTAAACAGGGAGGGCATGAAAAACTGTTTTTT
TRBV4-2	-	TRBJ2-7	-	CASSQRVGDFYEQYF	TGTGCCAGCAGCCAGCGTGTAGGGGATTTCTACGAGCAGTACTTC
TRBV28	-	TRBJ1-4	-	CASSAFTGKLFF	TGTGCCAGCAGTGCCTTTACGGGAAAACTGTTTTTT
TRBV2	-	TRBJ2-1	TRBD2	CASRPGLAGANEQFF	TGTGCCAGCAGACCCGGACTAGCGGGAGCGAATGAGCAGTTCTTC
TRBV28	-	TRBJ2-5	-	CASARETQYF	TGTGCCAGCGCCCGGGAGACCCAGTACTTC
TRBV7-2	-	TRBJ1-1	TRBD1	CASSLGSAGGGTEAFF	TGTGCCAGCAGCTTAGGTTCTGCAGGGGGCGGCACTGAAGCTTTCTTT
TRBV28	-	TRBJ1-6	-	CATEQGRAYNSPLHF	TGTGCCACGGAACAGGGTCGCGCCTATAATTCACCCCTCCACTTT
TRBV15	few	TRBJ1-5	TRBD1	CATSRDTGGESQHF	TGTGCCACCAGCAGAGATACAGGGGGTGAGTCCCAGCATTTT
TRBV6-5	-	TRBJ2-1	-	CASNLYNEQFF	TGTGCCAGCAATCTATACAATGAGCAGTTCTTC
TRBV28	-	TRBJ2-5	-	CASWKAGETQYF	TGTGCCAGCTGGAAGGCCGGGGAGACCCAGTACTTC
TRBV6-2/TRBV6-3	-	TRBJ2-7	-	CASSSGDSYEQYF	TGTGCCAGCAGTTCCGGAGATTCCTACGAGCAGTACTTC
TRBV5-1	-	TRBJ1-2	-	CASSLVTDSYGYTF	TGCGCCAGCAGCTTGGTAACGGACAGCTATGGCTACACCTTC
TRBV6-1	-	TRBJ2-3	TRBD2	CASSDTGTSGRYTQYF	TGTGCCAGCAGTGACACCGGGACTAGCGGGAGGTATACGCAGTATTTT
TRBV5-1	once	TRBJ2-7	-	CASSLTGNSYEQYF	TGCGCCAGCAGCTTGACAGGGAATTCCTACGAGCAGTACTTC
TRBV27	-	TRBJ1-1	-	CASRPLGRGGTEAFF	TGTGCCAGCCGCCCCCTCGGGAGGGGGGGAACTGAAGCTTTCTTT
TRBV7-2	-	TRBJ2-5	TRBD2	CASSSSGAEETQYF	TGTGCCAGCAGCTCCAGCGGGGCCGAAGAGACCCAGTACTTC